This TCR beta chain was captured by sequencing in a study of cytomegalovirus exposure and HLA in healthy donors. Study-level points and caveats: Among the CMV-associated chains, a few were confirmed in vitro as specific for CMV antigens.

On this clone: Antigen unknown.

Trimming cost V 4 bases and J 7 bases; bases outside gene matches: 7. CDR3 length: 15 residues. Germline CDR1 and CDR2: SGHAT and FQNNGV. The donors were members of the approximately 120-subject validation cohort (separate from the roughly 680-subject first cohort). Assay used: immunoSEQ multiplex PCR; TCRdb lists only in-frame clones, some missing. Found here are 150,000 to 200,000 clones, about 89% of them singletons; the top ten hold less than 3.5%. This sequence originates from a man aged 18 to 35 in good health and CMV-seropositive. Sequencing was carried out using PBMCs. V gene TRBV11-2 combines with J gene TRBJ1-6; 7 bases line up with TRBD1. CDR3 bases: TGTGCCAGCAGCTGGGGACAGACCAAAAATTCACCCCTCCACTTT. The encoded protein is CASSWGQTKNSPLHF.